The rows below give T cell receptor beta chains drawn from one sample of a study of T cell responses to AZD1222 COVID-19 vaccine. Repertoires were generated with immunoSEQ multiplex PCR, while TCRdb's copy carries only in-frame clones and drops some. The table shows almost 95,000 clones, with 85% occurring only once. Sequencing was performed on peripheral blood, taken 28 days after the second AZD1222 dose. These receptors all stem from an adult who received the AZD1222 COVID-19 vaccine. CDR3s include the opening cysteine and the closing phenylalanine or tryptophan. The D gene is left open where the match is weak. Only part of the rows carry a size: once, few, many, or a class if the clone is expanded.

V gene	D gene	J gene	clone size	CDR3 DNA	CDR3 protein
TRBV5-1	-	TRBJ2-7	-	TGCGCCAGCAGCTTGGTTCCGGGCCTAACTGTGGCAGAGCAGTACTTC	CASSLVPGLTVAEQYF
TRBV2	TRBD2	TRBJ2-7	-	TGTGCCAGCAGTGAACTAGCGGGGATATCCGAGCAGTACTTC	CASSELAGISEQYF
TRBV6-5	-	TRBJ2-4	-	TGTGCCAGCAGCCCACAGGGACGACTCGGCATTCAGTACTTC	CASSPQGRLGIQYF
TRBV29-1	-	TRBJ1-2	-	TGCAGCGTCCGGGCCCCCTCTAGCTATGGCTACACCTTC	CSVRAPSSYGYTF
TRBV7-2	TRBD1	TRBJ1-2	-	TGTGCCAGCAGCTTAGGGCGCTCGGGACAGGGAGGCTACACCTTC	CASSLGRSGQGGYTF
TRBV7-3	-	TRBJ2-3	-	TGTGCCAGCAGCTTAATTGGGGGCGCGTGGACAGATACGCAGTATTTT	CASSLIGGAWTDTQYF
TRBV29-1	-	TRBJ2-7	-	TGCAGCGTTGCTCACAGCTCCTACGAGCAGTACTTC	CSVAHSSYEQYF
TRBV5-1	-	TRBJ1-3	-	TGCGCCAGCAGTCCCGGGTACCACAGGGAGCCTGGAAACACCATATATTTT	CASSPGYHREPGNTIYF
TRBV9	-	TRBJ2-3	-	TGTGCCAGCAGCGTAGGACAAAGGGGCACAGATACGCAGTATTTT	CASSVGQRGTDTQYF
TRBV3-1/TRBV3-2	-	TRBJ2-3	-	TGTGCCAGCAGCCAAGATCGGGGGGCCACAGATACGCAGTATTTT	CASSQDRGATDTQYF
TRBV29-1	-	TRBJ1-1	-	TGCAGCGTTGTTTCGTTGGGGACTGAAGCTTTCTTT	CSVVSLGTEAFF
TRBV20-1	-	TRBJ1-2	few	TGCAGTGCAGTCGGGGACTATGGCTACACCTTC	CSAVGDYGYTF
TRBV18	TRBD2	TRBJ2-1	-	TGTGCCAGCTCGCGTCTAGCGGACGGTTACAATGAGCAGTTCTTC	CASSRLADGYNEQFF
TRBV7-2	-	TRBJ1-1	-	TGTGCCAGCAGCTGGGGGGGTTATGGCACTGAAGCTTTCTTT	CASSWGGYGTEAFF
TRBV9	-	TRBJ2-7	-	TGTGCCAGCAGCAGCTCCGGCCAGGGCTACGAGCAGTACTTC	CASSSSGQGYEQYF
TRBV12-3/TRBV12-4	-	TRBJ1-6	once	TGTGCCAGCAGTTTAGGCCCTTCACCCCTCCACTTT	CASSLGPSPLHF
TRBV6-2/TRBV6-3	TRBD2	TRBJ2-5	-	TGTGCCAGCAGCCCGGGACTAGCGGGAGGGTGGAGTGAGACCCAGTACTTC	CASSPGLAGGWSETQYF
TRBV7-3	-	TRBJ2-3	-	TGTGCCAGCAGCCAACAGGGCCGCACAGATACGCAGTATTTT	CASSQQGRTDTQYF
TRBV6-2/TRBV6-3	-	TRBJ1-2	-	TGTGCCAGCAGTTACTCGATTCAGTCGTATGGCTACACCTTC	CASSYSIQSYGYTF
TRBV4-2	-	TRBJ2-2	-	TGTGCCAGCAGCCAAGATCTGAGACAGCTCACCGGGGAGCTGTTTTTT	CASSQDLRQLTGELFF
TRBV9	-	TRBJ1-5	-	TGTGCCAGCAGCGTAAATGTGGGAAGAAGGAATCAGCCCCAGCATTTT	CASSVNVGRRNQPQHF
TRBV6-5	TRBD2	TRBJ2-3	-	TGTGCCAGCAGTTACGAGCGGGAGGTCCCCCCAGCGCAGTATTTT	CASSYEREVPPAQYF
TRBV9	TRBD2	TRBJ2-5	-	TGTGCCAGCAGCCCAAGCGGGGGGGCCATCGCCCAGTACTTC	CASSPSGGAIAQYF
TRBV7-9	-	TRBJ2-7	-	TGTGCCAGCAGCTTAGGGCAGGGTGGCGAGCAGTACTTC	CASSLGQGGEQYF
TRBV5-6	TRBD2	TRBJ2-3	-	TGTGCCAGCAGCTTGGTCGGACTAGCGACCACCACAGATACGCAGTATTTT	CASSLVGLATTTDTQYF
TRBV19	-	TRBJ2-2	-	TGTGCCAGTAGTATAGGAACAGCTTGGGCGAACACCGGGGAGCTGTTTTTT	CASSIGTAWANTGELFF
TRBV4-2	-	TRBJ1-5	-	TGTGCCAGCAGCCACGATAGTTTCAGTCAGCCCCAGCATTTT	CASSHDSFSQPQHF
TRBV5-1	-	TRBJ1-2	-	TGCGCCAGCAGCTTGTCTAGCGTCGTGGGTGGCTACACCTTC	CASSLSSVVGGYTF
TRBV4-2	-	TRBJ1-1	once	TGTGCCAGCAGCCCACGGGTAATGAACACTGAAGCTTTCTTT	CASSPRVMNTEAFF
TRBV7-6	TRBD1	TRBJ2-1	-	TGTGCCAGCAGCCCCCAAACACCGGGACAGGGCCATGAGCAGTTCTTC	CASSPQTPGQGHEQFF
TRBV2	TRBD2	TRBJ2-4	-	TGTGCCAGCAGTGTCCGGGAGGTCAGGAACATTCAGTACTTC	CASSVREVRNIQYF
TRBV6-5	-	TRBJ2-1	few	TGTGCCAGCAGTCCCGGGACCCTAATGGATTATGAGCAGTTCTTC	CASSPGTLMDYEQFF
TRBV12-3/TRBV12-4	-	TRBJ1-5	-	TGTGCCAGCAGACCGGGCAATCAGCCCCAGCATTTT	CASRPGNQPQHF
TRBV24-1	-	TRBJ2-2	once	TGTGCCACCAGTGATACCCAACCGGGCGGGGAGCTGTTTTTT	CATSDTQPGGELFF
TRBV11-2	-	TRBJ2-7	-	TGTGCCAGCAGGGATCGGAAAGTGGGGGAAAAAACCTACGAGCAGTACTTC	CASRDRKVGEKTYEQYF
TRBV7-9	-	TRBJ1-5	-	TGTGCCAGCAGCTTATCCAATCAGCCCCAGCATTTT	CASSLSNQPQHF
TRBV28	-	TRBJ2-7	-	TGTGCCAGCAGTTTACAGGGGCCAACCTACGAGCAGTACTTC	CASSLQGPTYEQYF
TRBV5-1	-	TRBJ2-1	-	TGCGCCAGCAGCTTGGAGGGGGGGAGTTACAATGAGCAGTTCTTC	CASSLEGGSYNEQFF
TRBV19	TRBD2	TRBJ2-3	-	TGTGCCAGTTCCATTACTAGCGGGAGAGCAGATACGCAGTATTTT	CASSITSGRADTQYF
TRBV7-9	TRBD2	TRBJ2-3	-	TGTGCCAGCAGTCGTGGGACTAGCGGGGGTTCCACAGATACGCAGTATTTT	CASSRGTSGGSTDTQYF
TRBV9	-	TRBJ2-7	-	TGTGCCAGCAGCGTAGATCCAGGACGAGAACGCGAGCAGTACTTC	CASSVDPGREREQYF
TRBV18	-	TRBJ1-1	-	TGTGCCAGCTCACCACGTTCGGCAGGCCTGAACACTGAAGCTTTCTTT	CASSPRSAGLNTEAFF
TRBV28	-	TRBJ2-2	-	TGTGCCAGCACCAAGGGGGGGCAGGGCACCGGGGAGCTGTTTTTT	CASTKGGQGTGELFF
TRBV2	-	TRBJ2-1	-	TGTGCCAGCAATGGAGGGAACAGAGCCTACAATGAGCAGTTCTTC	CASNGGNRAYNEQFF
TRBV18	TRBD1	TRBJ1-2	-	TGTGCCAGCTCATTTATCAGGGGGGCGTCTATCTATGGCTACACCTTC	CASSFIRGASIYGYTF
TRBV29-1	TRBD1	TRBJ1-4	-	TGCAGCATACGACAGGGTGAAAAACTGTTTTTT	CSIRQGEKLFF
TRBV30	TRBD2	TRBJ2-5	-	TGTGCCTGGAGTGTGGGGGGAGGGCAGGAGACCCAGTACTTC	CAWSVGGGQETQYF
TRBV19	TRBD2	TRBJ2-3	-	TGTGCCAGTAGCTTAGCGGGCGGTACGCAGTATTTT	CASSLAGGTQYF
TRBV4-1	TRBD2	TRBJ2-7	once	TGCGCCAGCAGAAGAATGGGACTAGCGGGAGTGTACGAGCAGTACTTC	CASRRMGLAGVYEQYF
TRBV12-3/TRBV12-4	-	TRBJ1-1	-	TGTGCCAGCAGTTTAAAACCGAACACTGAAGCTTTCTTT	CASSLKPNTEAFF
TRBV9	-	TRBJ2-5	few	TGTGCCAGCAGCGTAGTCGGCCGGATCCAAGAGACCCAGTACTTC	CASSVVGRIQETQYF
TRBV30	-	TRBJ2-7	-	TGTGCCTGGAAAGGCGACGGATTTCCTACCTACGAGCAGTACTTC	CAWKGDGFPTYEQYF